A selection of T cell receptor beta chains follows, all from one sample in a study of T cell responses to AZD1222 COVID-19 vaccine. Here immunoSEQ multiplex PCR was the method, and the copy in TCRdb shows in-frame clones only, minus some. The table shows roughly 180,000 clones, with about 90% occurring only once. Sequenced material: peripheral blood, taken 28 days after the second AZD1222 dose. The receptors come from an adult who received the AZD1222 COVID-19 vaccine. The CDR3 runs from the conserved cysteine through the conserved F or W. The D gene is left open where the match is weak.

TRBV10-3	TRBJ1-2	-	TGTGCCATCAGTGAGGGGGACATCTATGGCTACACCTTC	CAISEGDIYGYTF
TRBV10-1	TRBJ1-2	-	TGCGCCAGCAGTGAGTCGGGGGGAACGTATGGCTACACCTTC	CASSESGGTYGYTF
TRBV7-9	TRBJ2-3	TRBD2	TGTGCCAGCAGCCTGCGAGGGCTAGCGGGGGGGCAAGATACGCAGTATTTT	CASSLRGLAGGQDTQYF
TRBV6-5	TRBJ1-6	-	TGTGCCAGCAGTTACGAGGGGCGGAATTCACCCCTCCACTTT	CASSYEGRNSPLHF
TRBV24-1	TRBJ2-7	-	TGTGCCACCAGTGACCGGACGCAGGAGTATGACCACGAGCAGTACTTC	CATSDRTQEYDHEQYF
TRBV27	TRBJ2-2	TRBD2	TGTGCCAGCAGCCCCCCCAGCGGGGGGGACACCGGGGAGCTGTTTTTT	CASSPPSGGDTGELFF
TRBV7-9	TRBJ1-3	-	TGTGCCAGCAGCTTAGTTCACTCTGGAAACACCATATATTTT	CASSLVHSGNTIYF
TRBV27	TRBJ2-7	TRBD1	TGTGCCAGCAGTTTATCGGTGGGGGACAGCTACGAGCAGTACTTC	CASSLSVGDSYEQYF
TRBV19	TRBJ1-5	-	TGTGCCAGTAGTATACGGGGAGGAGAGCCCCAGCATTTT	CASSIRGGEPQHF
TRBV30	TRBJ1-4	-	TGTGCCTGGGCCCTTGGAGGTGAAAAACTGTTTTTT	CAWALGGEKLFF
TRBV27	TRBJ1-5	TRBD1	TGTGCCAGCAGTTCGACAGGGGGCAATCAGCCCCAGCATTTT	CASSSTGGNQPQHF
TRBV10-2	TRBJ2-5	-	TGCGCCAGCAGGACAGGAGGTTCGCAAGAGACCCAGTACTTC	CASRTGGSQETQYF
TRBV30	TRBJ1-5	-	TGTGCCTGGAGTGTTTCTGGGGCCGATAGCAATCAGCCCCAGCATTTT	CAWSVSGADSNQPQHF